Listed below are T cell receptor beta chains from one sample, sequenced in a study of blood T cell repertoires in COVID-19. Assay used: immunoSEQ multiplex PCR; TCRdb lists only in-frame clones, some missing. The sample consists of about 160,000 clones, around 80% of them appearing once. Source material: PBMCs or T cells enriched from blood (not recorded which). The receptors derive from a middle-aged man who had recovered from COVID-19. CDR3s include the opening cysteine and the closing phenylalanine or tryptophan. The D gene is left open where the match is weak. Expanded clones get a size class; other rows say once, few or many, or leave the size out.

-	TRBV6-1	TRBJ2-7	TRBD1	CASSEGPGTGMREQYF	TGTGCCAGCAGTGAAGGTCCCGGGACAGGGATGAGGGAGCAGTACTTC
-	TRBV7-9	TRBJ1-2	-	CASSLGTRDGYTF	TGTGCCAGCAGCTTAGGGACCAGGGATGGCTACACCTTC
-	TRBV7-7	TRBJ2-1	TRBD2	CASSKSGGAEQFF	TGTGCCAGCAGCAAAAGCGGGGGGGCTGAGCAGTTCTTC
-	TRBV6-1	TRBJ2-3	TRBD2	CASSRTSGAGDTQYF	TGTGCCAGCAGCCGGACTAGCGGGGCGGGAGATACGCAGTATTTT
-	TRBV2	TRBJ1-1	TRBD1	CASRRTGGAFF	TGTGCCAGCAGGAGGACAGGGGGTGCTTTCTTT
-	TRBV7-2	TRBJ1-2	-	CASSLERGATFF	TGTGCCAGCAGCTTAGAGCGGGGCGCCACCTTCTTC
-	TRBV30	TRBJ1-2	TRBD1	CAWGTGQGHYGYTF	TGTGCCTGGGGGACCGGACAGGGGCACTATGGCTACACCTTC
-	TRBV4-2	TRBJ2-5	-	CASSRGQNQETQYF	TGTGCCAGCAGTCGGGGACAAAACCAAGAGACCCAGTACTTC
-	TRBV11-2	TRBJ2-2	-	CASRPGVGGELFF	TGTGCCAGCAGACCCGGGGTGGGCGGGGAGCTGTTTTTT
-	TRBV30	TRBJ1-2	-	CACKGNGRAHGYTF	TGTGCCTGCAAAGGGAATGGCAGGGCCCATGGCTACACCTTC
-	TRBV5-1	TRBJ1-3	TRBD1	CASSQTGVSGNTIYF	TGCGCCAGCAGCCAAACAGGGGTCTCTGGAAACACCATATATTTT
-	TRBV11-3	TRBJ1-1	-	CASSPDSVNTEAFF	TGTGCCAGCAGTCCCGACAGTGTCAACACTGAAGCTTTCTTT
-	TRBV2	TRBJ2-7	TRBD1	CASSGTGVEQYF	TGTGCCAGCAGTGGGACAGGGGTCGAGCAGTACTTC
-	TRBV29-1	TRBJ2-2	TRBD2	CSVSSWGGTGELFF	TGCAGCGTTTCATCGTGGGGGGGGACCGGGGAGCTGTTTTTT
few	TRBV10-3	TRBJ1-1	TRBD1	CAISDEGAWDTEAFF	TGTGCCATCAGTGATGAGGGGGCGTGGGACACTGAAGCTTTCTTT
-	TRBV2	TRBJ1-2	TRBD1	CASSENPGGIGYTF	TGTGCCAGCAGTGAAAATCCAGGGGGGATTGGCTACACCTTC
-	TRBV6-5	TRBJ2-5	TRBD2	CASRTSGGFQETQYF	TGTGCCAGCAGAACTAGCGGGGGCTTCCAAGAGACCCAGTACTTC
-	TRBV4-2	TRBJ2-1	TRBD2	CASSQDGTSAYNEQFF	TGTGCCAGCAGCCAAGATGGGACTAGCGCCTACAATGAGCAGTTCTTC
-	TRBV2	TRBJ1-4	TRBD1	CASTPNRGRFSNEKLFF	TGTGCCAGCACTCCTAACAGGGGGCGATTCTCTAATGAAAAACTGTTTTTT
-	TRBV29-1	TRBJ1-4	TRBD1	CSVDWGTGTEKLFF	TGCAGCGTTGATTGGGGGACAGGCACTGAAAAACTGTTTTTT
-	TRBV9	TRBJ2-7	TRBD1	CASSGGTGRGEQYF	TGTGCCAGCAGCGGGGGGACAGGGCGAGGGGAGCAGTACTTC
-	TRBV12-3/TRBV12-4	TRBJ2-2	-	CASSSTPSGELFF	TGTGCCAGCAGCTCCACACCGTCCGGGGAGCTGTTTTTT
-	TRBV30	TRBJ2-5	-	CAWSSGLIQETQYF	TGTGCCTGGAGTTCAGGACTTATCCAAGAGACCCAGTACTTC
once	TRBV7-2	TRBJ1-5	-	CASSPSGRNQPQHF	TGTGCCAGCAGCCCCAGCGGCCGCAATCAGCCCCAGCATTTT
-	TRBV19	TRBJ1-4	-	CASSVELLHGVTNEKLFF	TGTGCCAGTAGTGTCGAACTTCTCCACGGGGTAACTAATGAAAAACTGTTTTTT
-	TRBV18	TRBJ2-7	TRBD2	CASSREAGTYEQYF	TGTGCCAGCTCCAGGGAAGCGGGGACCTACGAGCAGTACTTC
-	TRBV25-1	TRBJ2-7	-	CASSGAYEQYF	TGTGCCAGCAGTGGCGCATACGAGCAGTACTTC
-	TRBV29-1	TRBJ1-2	-	CSVRGPDGRSDYTF	TGCAGCGTTCGAGGGCCGGATGGTCGTTCTGACTACACCTTC
-	TRBV11-3	TRBJ2-7	TRBD1	CASSSTGKPYEQYF	TGTGCCAGCAGCTCGACAGGGAAGCCCTACGAGCAGTACTTC
-	TRBV7-6	TRBJ2-2	TRBD1	CASSLAAGQGSGELFF	TGTGCCAGCAGCTTAGCTGCTGGACAGGGGTCCGGGGAGCTGTTTTTT
-	TRBV7-3	TRBJ2-2	-	CASSLNTGELFF	TGTGCCAGCAGCCTCAACACCGGGGAGCTGTTTTTT
-	TRBV27	TRBJ1-5	TRBD1	CASSLKGAFGQPQHF	TGTGCCAGCAGTTTGAAGGGGGCATTCGGTCAGCCCCAGCATTTT
-	TRBV30	TRBJ1-1	TRBD1	CAWSVQDRTEAFF	TGTGCCTGGAGTGTCCAGGACAGGACTGAAGCTTTCTTT
-	TRBV30	TRBJ2-7	TRBD1	CAWSVSRTGVEQYF	TGTGCCTGGAGTGTATCCCGGACAGGGGTCGAGCAGTACTTC
-	TRBV11-2	TRBJ1-2	-	CASSLGLRFGYTF	TGTGCCAGCAGCCTCGGACTGAGGTTCGGCTACACCTTC
-	TRBV19	TRBJ1-4	-	CASSIGLLNEKLFF	TGTGCCAGTAGTATTGGGTTACTAAATGAAAAACTGTTTTTT
-	TRBV6-1	TRBJ1-6	-	CASSESTDSPLHF	TGTGCCAGCAGTGAATCCACTGATTCACCCCTCCACTTT
-	TRBV5-5	TRBJ2-2	TRBD2	CASRVGTSGAGELFF	TGTGCCAGCAGAGTAGGGACTAGCGGGGCCGGGGAGCTGTTTTTT
many	TRBV5-6	TRBJ1-5	-	CASSVRTFSNQPQHF	TGTGCCAGCAGCGTGCGGACATTTAGCAATCAGCCCCAGCATTTT
-	TRBV11-2	TRBJ2-1	-	CASSPILADSSYNEQFF	TGTGCCAGCAGCCCCATTCTAGCGGACAGCTCCTACAATGAGCAGTTCTTC
few	TRBV27	TRBJ2-7	-	CASRARGGSYEQYF	TGTGCCAGCAGGGCCCGGGGAGGCTCCTACGAGCAGTACTTC
-	TRBV6-2/TRBV6-3	TRBJ1-5	TRBD1	CASSYQGGSNQPQHF	TGTGCCAGCAGTTACCAGGGGGGAAGCAATCAGCCCCAGCATTTT
-	TRBV7-3	TRBJ2-2	-	CASSPPGANTGELFF	TGTGCCAGCAGCCCCCCGGGGGCGAACACCGGGGAGCTGTTTTTT
-	TRBV3-1/TRBV3-2	TRBJ2-7	-	CASSQTPGVRHSYEQYF	TGTGCCAGCAGCCAAACCCCAGGGGTACGCCACTCCTACGAGCAGTACTTC
few	TRBV18	TRBJ2-2	-	CASSPPGNRATGELFF	TGTGCCAGCTCACCACCGGGAAACAGGGCCACCGGGGAGCTGTTTTTT
-	TRBV24-1	TRBJ2-3	-	CATSTQGGSDTQYF	TGTGCCACCAGTACCCAGGGCGGCTCAGATACGCAGTATTTT
-	TRBV27	TRBJ2-1	-	CASSSSAGGYNEQFF	TGTGCCAGCAGTTCATCTGCCGGGGGCTACAATGAGCAGTTCTTC
-	TRBV7-2	TRBJ2-7	TRBD2	CASSKLAGGYEQYF	TGTGCCAGCAGCAAACTAGCGGGGGGTTACGAGCAGTACTTC
-	TRBV12-3/TRBV12-4	TRBJ1-1	-	CASMRVGTEAFF	TGTGCCAGCATGCGGGTGGGCACTGAAGCTTTCTTT